A single sample gave rise to the 30 T cell receptor beta chains below, sequenced in a study of T cell responses to AZD1222 COVID-19 vaccine. The protocol was immunoSEQ multiplex PCR, while the TCRdb copy is restricted to in-frame clones and leaves out a portion. The repertoire holds about 120,000 clones, with roughly 90% as singletons. The source material was peripheral blood, sampled on day 0 of AZD1222 vaccination. The origin of the receptors is an adult in good health.

The chain joins TRBV6-4 to TRBJ2-1, with D possibly being TRBD2 (6 bases). The CDR3 loop spans 16 amino acids. Trimming removed 1 base from V and 4 bases from J, with 14 bases in between. CDR1 and CDR2 (germline): MRHNA, SNTAGT. CDR3 sequence: CASSDFPTSTYNEQFF. CDR3 bases: TGTGCCAGCAGTGACTTCCCGACTAGTACGTACAATGAGCAGTTCTTC.

The V call is TRBV29-1, the J call TRBJ1-2; D might be TRBD1 (6 bases). The CDR3 runs to 13 residues. V dropped 0 bases and J dropped 7 bases, with 12 bases sitting between them. The germline CDR1 and CDR2 sequences are SQVTM and ANQGSEA. The CDR3 reads CSVEDNGGGGYTF. The CDR3, as DNA: TGCAGCGTTGAAGATAACGGAGGGGGTGGCTACACCTTC.

The V gene is TRBV4-3, the J gene TRBJ2-1; tentatively, D is TRBD1 (5 bases). CDR3 size: 15 residues. Per the germline V gene, CDR1 is LGHNA and CDR2 is YSLEER. The ends were cut back, 3 bases at V and 10 bases at J, with 19 bases in the middle. As DNA, the CDR3 is TGCGCCAGCAGCCATGACTTTCAGGGTAAAGACGAGCAGTTCTTC. It encodes CASSHDFQGKDEQFF.

The rearrangement uses TRBV7-2 and TRBJ1-1; D gene uncertain. The ends were cut back, 1 base at V and 2 bases at J, with 17 bases in the middle. In germline, CDR1 is SGHTA, CDR2 FQGNSA. The CDR3 length is 17 residues. The CDR3 loop is CASSLDQTPGDNTEAFF. The CDR3 DNA reads TGTGCCAGCAGCTTAGACCAGACACCGGGAGATAACACTGAAGCTTTCTTT.

The chain combines TRBV6-2 or TRBV6-3 with TRBJ2-4; D gene unclear. The CDR3 runs 11 residues. Per the germline V gene, CDR1 is MNHEY and CDR2 is SVGEGT. Trimming left V 6 bases short and J 7 bases short, with 7 bases between. CDR3 sequence: CASSWGNIQYF. The CDR3 DNA reads TGTGCCAGCAGCTGGGGTAACATTCAGTACTTC.

CDR3 region: CASSINYGYTF. The DNA of the CDR3 is TGTGCCAGCAGTATAAACTATGGCTACACCTTC. The chain is built from TRBV6-2 or TRBV6-3 and TRBJ1-2, with D unclear. Trimming cost V 5 bases and J 2 bases, with 3 bases left between them. The germline CDR1 and CDR2 sequences are MNHEY and SVGEGT. The length of the CDR3 is 11 residues.

V is TRBV28 and J is TRBJ2-1; possibly TRBD2 for D (6 bases). The CDR3 totals 15 residues. V lost 10 bases and J lost 0, with 16 bases in between. Germline V gene data show CDR1 as MDHEN and CDR2 as SYDVKM. In DNA, the CDR3 is TGTGCCACCCAGGAGGCGGGAAGCTCCTACAATGAGCAGTTCTTC. It translates to CATQEAGSSYNEQFF.

The CDR3 region is CASSQELRGGLYEQYF. In DNA form, the CDR3 reads TGCGCCAGCAGCCAAGAGTTGCGGGGGGGGCTTTACGAGCAGTACTTC. The J gene is TRBJ2-7, the V gene TRBV4-3; 9 bases line up with TRBD2. The CDR3 totals 16 residues. Germline trimming cut 0 bases from V and 4 bases from J; bases unmatched to any gene: 7. Germline CDR1 is LGHNA and CDR2 is YSLEER.

The chain's CDR3 is CASSHLIDSENEKLFF. DNA for the CDR3: TGTGCCAGCAGCCATTTGATCGACAGCGAGAATGAAAAACTGTTTTTT. This sequence joins TRBV3-1 (or the pseudogene TRBV3-2) and TRBJ1-4, with D possibly TRBD1 on 5 matching bases. Trimming cost V 3 bases and J 5 bases, with 16 bases left between them. CDR3 length: 16 amino acids. Germline values: CDR1 LGHDT, CDR2 YNNKEL (reference sequence).

The J gene is TRBJ2-3, the V gene TRBV7-8; tentatively, D is TRBD1 (5 bases). CDR3 length equals 15 residues. Between the trimmed V and J ends, which lost 2 bases and 3 bases, there was a span of 12 bases. Germline V gives CDR1 SGHVS, CDR2 FQNEAQ. DNA of the CDR3: TGTGCCAGCAGCTTAAGGGGAATGGGTACAGATACGCAGTATTTT. Its translation is CASSLRGMGTDTQYF.

The V and J genes are TRBV27 and TRBJ2-1, with 8 positions matching TRBD2. CDR3 length equals 15 residues. Germline V gene sequence: CDR1 MNHEY, CDR2 SMNVEV (reference sequence). Trimming at V came to 6 bases and at J to 2 bases, leaving 6 bases not matched to a gene. Here the CDR3 reads CASSPFSGTYNEQFF. The CDR3 coding sequence is TGTGCCAGCAGCCCGTTTAGCGGGACCTACAATGAGCAGTTCTTC.

J is TRBJ1-4 and V is TRBV27; no clear D gene. With 3 bases removed from V and 4 bases from J, the gap between germline ends came to 9 bases. The CDR3 contains 14 residues. Per germline, CDR1 MNHEY and CDR2 SMNVEV (reference sequence). The CDR3: CASSLRRDNEKLFF. The CDR3 region has the DNA TGTGCCAGCAGTTTGAGAAGGGATAATGAAAAACTGTTTTTT.

The chain combines TRBV5-6 with TRBJ2-3; unclear D gene. CDR1 is SGHDT and CDR2 is YYEEEE in the germline V gene. The CDR3 has 15 amino acids. The ends were cut back, 3 bases at V and 1 base at J, with 12 bases in the middle. CDR3 in DNA: TGTGCCAGCAGCTCCTTGGGTGACGGCACAGATACGCAGTATTTT. The encoded protein is CASSSLGDGTDTQYF.

This clone was observed a single time. CDR3 residues: CASSFLAGKETQYF. The DNA for the CDR3 is TGTGCCAGCAGTTTTCTAGCGGGAAAAGAGACCCAGTACTTC. The chain joins TRBV6-2 or TRBV6-3 to TRBJ2-5, with 9 bases fitting TRBD2. Looked up from germline, CDR1 is MNHEY and CDR2 is SVGEGT. V lost 4 bases, J lost 3 bases, and 3 bases stayed unmatched. There are 14 residues in the CDR3.

The chain carries TRBV24-1 and TRBJ1-2; D not certain. The germline V gene has CDR1 KGHDR and CDR2 SFDVKD. CDR3 length: 10 amino acids. The CDR3 here is CAEGLRGYTF. CDR3 bases: TGTGCAGAGGGTTTGCGAGGCTACACCTTC.

The chain recombines TRBV19 with TRBJ2-7, with 8 bases identical to TRBD1. The CDR3 covers 15 residues. V gave up 8 bases and J gave up 4 bases; unmatched junction bases: 13. The V gene's germline CDR1 is LNHDA and CDR2 SQIVND (reference sequence). The DNA of the CDR3 is TGTGCCAGTTCTTCCCCGGGACAGGCGAATTACGAGCAGTACTTC. It codes for CASSSPGQANYEQYF.

The gene calls are TRBV15 and TRBJ2-7, with 7 bases that match TRBD2. The V gene end was trimmed by 0 bases and the J gene end by 5 bases; junction bases not matched to a gene: 7. CDR1 is LNHNV and CDR2 is YYDKDF in the germline V gene (reference sequence). This CDR3 is built from 15 residues. The CDR3 loop reads CATSRDPGGENEQYF. CDR3 nucleotide sequence: TGTGCCACCAGCAGAGACCCTGGGGGGGAAAACGAGCAGTACTTC.

V usage is TRBV28 and J usage is TRBJ2-5; 9 bases align to TRBD1. With 5 bases clipped from V and 5 bases from J, the junction kept 3 bases outside the gene matches. CDR1 and CDR2 (germline): MDHEN, SYDVKM. The CDR3 contains 13 residues. Here the CDR3 reads CASSNRGLETQYF. CDR3 nucleotides: TGTGCCAGCAGTAACAGGGGGCTTGAGACCCAGTACTTC.

This clone was found once. The J gene is TRBJ1-6, the V gene TRBV11-2; D is ambiguous. There are 14 residues in the CDR3. CDR1 is SGHAT, CDR2 FQNNGV, per germline. Trimming left V 7 bases short and J 0 bases short, with 7 bases between. CDR3 sequence: CASNGDSYNSPLHF. The CDR3 DNA is TGTGCCAGCAACGGGGACTCCTATAATTCACCCCTCCACTTT.

This clone has only a few counts. V usage is TRBV20-1 and J usage is TRBJ1-1; D remains unclear. Germline CDR1 reads DFQATT; CDR2 reads SNEGSKA (reference sequence). The ends were cut back, 1 base at V and 5 bases at J, with 5 bases in the middle. The CDR3 extends over 11 amino acids. The CDR3 sequence is CSARVWTEAFF. CDR3 DNA: TGCAGTGCTAGAGTGTGGACTGAAGCTTTCTTT.

The rearrangement joins TRBV20-1 to TRBJ1-2; no firm D call. The length of the CDR3 is 11 residues. The germline CDR1 and CDR2 sequences are DFQATT and SNEGSKA (reference sequence). Trimming removed 4 bases at V and 6 bases at J, with 9 bases between. The CDR3 bases are TGCAGTGCTATATTGGGAAATGGCTACACCTTC. The encoded protein is CSAILGNGYTF.

The V call is TRBV24-1, the J call TRBJ2-5; D unclear. Trimming stripped 3 bases from V and 2 bases from J, with 9 bases between. This CDR3 comprises 14 residues. CDR1 and CDR2 from the germline V gene are KGHDR and SFDVKD. CDR3 nucleotides: TGTGCCACCAGTGATACTCCCTATCAAGAGACCCAGTACTTC. Translation: CATSDTPYQETQYF.

V is TRBV2 and J is TRBJ1-2, with D tentatively TRBD1 (6 bases). CDR1 is SNHLY, CDR2 FYNNEI, per germline. The V gene lost 5 bases and the J gene lost 8 bases, with 12 bases spanning the gap. This CDR3 contains 12 residues. The CDR3 loop reads CASSSTGSGYTF. CDR3 sequence (DNA): TGTGCCAGCAGTTCCACAGGGAGCGGCTACACCTTC.

The chain joins TRBV30 to TRBJ2-7; 12 positions match TRBD2. This CDR3 has 17 residues. CDR1 is GTSNPN and CDR2 is SVGIG in the germline V gene (reference sequence). Trimming took 4 bases from V and 3 from J; bases not matched to a gene: 13. The CDR3 coding sequence is TGTGCCTGGACAGAACCGGGACTAGCGGGTCTCCTCTACGAGCAGTACTTC. It is translated as CAWTEPGLAGLLYEQYF.

The genes are TRBV24-1 and TRBJ1-6; D not certain. CDR1 and CDR2 from the germline V gene are KGHDR and SFDVKD. This CDR3 is built from 20 residues. The V end lost 0 bases, the J end lost 0 bases, and 17 bases lay between the germline ends. The CDR3 here is CATSDLSKDSTSSYNSPLHF. DNA for the CDR3: TGTGCCACCAGTGATTTGAGCAAGGACTCTACTAGCTCCTATAATTCACCCCTCCACTTT.

The CDR3 sequence is CASSLVHHRETSISPLHF. DNA of the CDR3: TGTGCCAGCAGCTTAGTACATCACAGGGAGACCTCCATTTCACCCCTCCACTTT. V gene TRBV11-3 combines with J gene TRBJ1-6, with D possibly TRBD1 on 6 matching bases. This CDR3 spans 18 amino acids. Trimming pared 1 base from V and 9 bases from J, leaving 22 bases between. Germline CDR1 SGHNT, CDR2 YENEEA.

The chain uses TRBV5-1 and TRBJ2-3, with D possibly being TRBD1 (5 bases). This CDR3 has 15 residues. Trimming left V 4 bases short and J 4 bases short, with 16 bases between. Germline V gives CDR1 SGHRS, CDR2 YFSETQ. This chain's CDR3 is CASSLQGVRADTQYF. The CDR3 bases are TGCGCCAGCAGCCTGCAGGGTGTCCGGGCAGATACGCAGTATTTT.

This clone was found once. The chain joins TRBV19 to TRBJ1-6; D gene ambiguous. Trimming stripped 6 bases from V and 3 bases from J, with 12 bases between. Per germline, CDR1 LNHDA and CDR2 SQIVND (reference sequence). This CDR3 is built from 15 residues. The CDR3 loop is CASREDELYNSPLHF. CDR3 sequence (DNA): TGTGCCAGTAGGGAAGATGAACTCTATAATTCACCCCTCCACTTT. The full variable domain, rest sourced from reference TRBV19 and TRBJ1-6, is DGGITQSPKYLFRKEGQNVTLSCEQNLNHDAMYWYRQDPGQGLRLIYYSQIVNDFQKGDIAEGYSVSREKKESFPLTVTSAQKNPTAFYLCASREDELYNSPLHFGNGTRLTVT.

V and J are TRBV7-2 and TRBJ1-5; D call uncertain. In germline, CDR1 is SGHTA, CDR2 FQGNSA. This CDR3 is built from 17 residues. Trimming removed 1 base at V and 2 bases at J, with 15 bases between. CDR3 sequence (DNA): TGTGCCAGCAGCTTAGAGATAGGGAGGGTGGGCAATCAGCCCCAGCATTTT. Translation gives CASSLEIGRVGNQPQHF.

The rearrangement links TRBV28 to TRBJ1-1; D uncertain. Germline CDR1 reads MDHEN; CDR2 reads SYDVKM. The V and J ends lost 5 bases and 0 bases respectively, with 10 bases between them. This CDR3 region has 14 residues. The CDR3 region is CASSLYGLNTEAFF. CDR3 DNA sequence: TGTGCCAGCAGTCTATACGGATTGAACACTGAAGCTTTCTTT.